This T cell receptor (beta chain) appears in the sequencing data of a study of response to subunit inactivated influenza vaccine. In TCRdb, the RT-PCR reads were re-called with MiXCR into one record per CDR3 protein. The table has about 540,000 distinct CDR3 sequences, roughly 25% seen once. V lost 6 bases, J lost 0 bases, and 15 bases lay in between. The CDR3 sequence is 15 residues long. This clonotype came up many times. This sample also appeared in a second study, on T cells expressing NK-cell markers. That work states: 5'RACE template switching with UMIs generated TCR beta cDNA.

The starting material was CD4+ T cells sorted from PBMCs, obtained roughly 12 days after vaccination. This clonotype originated in a man aged 45-65 years who received an inactivated influenza vaccine. The V gene is TRBV12-3 or TRBV12-4, the J gene TRBJ2-7; weak D call: TRBD2 (5 bases). CDR3 in amino acids: CASSPLFRGSYEQYF. CDR3 coding DNA: TGTGCCAGCAGCCCACTGTTCCGGGGCTCCTACGAGCAGTACTTC.